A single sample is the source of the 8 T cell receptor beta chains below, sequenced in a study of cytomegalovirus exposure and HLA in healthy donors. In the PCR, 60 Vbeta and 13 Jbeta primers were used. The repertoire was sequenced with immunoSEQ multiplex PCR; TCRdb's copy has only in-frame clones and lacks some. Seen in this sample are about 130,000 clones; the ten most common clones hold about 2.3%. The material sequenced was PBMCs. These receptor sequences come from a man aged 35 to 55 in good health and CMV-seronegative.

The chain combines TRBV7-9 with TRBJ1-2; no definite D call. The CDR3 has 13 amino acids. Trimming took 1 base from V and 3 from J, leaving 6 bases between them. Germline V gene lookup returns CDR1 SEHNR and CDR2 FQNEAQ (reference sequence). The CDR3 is CASSLGGYYGYTF. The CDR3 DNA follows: TGTGCCAGCAGCTTAGGAGGATACTATGGCTACACCTTC.

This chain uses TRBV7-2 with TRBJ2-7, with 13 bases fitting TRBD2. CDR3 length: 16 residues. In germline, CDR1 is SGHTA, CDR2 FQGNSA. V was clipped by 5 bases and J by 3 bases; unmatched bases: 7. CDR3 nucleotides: TGTGCCAGCAGCCTCGGACTAGCGGGAGTAGACTACGAGCAGTACTTC. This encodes CASSLGLAGVDYEQYF.

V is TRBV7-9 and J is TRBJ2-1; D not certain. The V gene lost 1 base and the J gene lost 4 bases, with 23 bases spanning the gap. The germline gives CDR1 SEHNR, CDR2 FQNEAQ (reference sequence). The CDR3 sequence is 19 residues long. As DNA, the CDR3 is TGTGCCAGCAGCTTAGACGACCTGACACGCTTCGTTTCTTACAATGAGCAGTTCTTC. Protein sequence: CASSLDDLTRFVSYNEQFF.

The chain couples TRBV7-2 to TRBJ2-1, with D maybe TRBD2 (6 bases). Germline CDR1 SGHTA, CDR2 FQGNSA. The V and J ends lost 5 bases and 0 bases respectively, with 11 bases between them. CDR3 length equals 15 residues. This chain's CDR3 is CASSPGLNSYNEQFF. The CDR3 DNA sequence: TGTGCCAGCAGCCCGGGACTGAACTCCTACAATGAGCAGTTCTTC.

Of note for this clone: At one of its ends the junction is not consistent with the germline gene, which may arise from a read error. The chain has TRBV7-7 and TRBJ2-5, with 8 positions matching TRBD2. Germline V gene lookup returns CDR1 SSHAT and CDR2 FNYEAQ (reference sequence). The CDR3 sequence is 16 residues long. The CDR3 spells CASSPMGGRHQETQYF. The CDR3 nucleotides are TGTGCTAGCAGCCCTATGGGCGGGAGGCACCAAGAGACCCAGTACTTC.

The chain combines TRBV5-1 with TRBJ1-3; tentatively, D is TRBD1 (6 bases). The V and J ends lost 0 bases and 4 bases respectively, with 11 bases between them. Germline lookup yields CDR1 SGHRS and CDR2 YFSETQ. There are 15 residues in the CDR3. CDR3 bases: TGCGCCAGCAGCTTGGAAGGGGGTTCCGGAAACACCATATATTTT. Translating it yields CASSLEGGSGNTIYF.

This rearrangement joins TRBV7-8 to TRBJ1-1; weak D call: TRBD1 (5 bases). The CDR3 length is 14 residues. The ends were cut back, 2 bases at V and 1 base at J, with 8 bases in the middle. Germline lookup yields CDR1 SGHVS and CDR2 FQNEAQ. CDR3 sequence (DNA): TGTGCCAGCAGCTTATACACAGGGAACACTGAAGCTTTCTTT. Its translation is CASSLYTGNTEAFF. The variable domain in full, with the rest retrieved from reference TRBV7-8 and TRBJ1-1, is GAGVSQSPRYKVAKRGQDVALRCDPISGHVSLFWYQQALGQGPEFLTYFQNEAQLDKSGLPSDRFFAERPEGSVSTLKIQRTQQEDSAVYLCASSLYTGNTEAFFGQGTRLTVV.

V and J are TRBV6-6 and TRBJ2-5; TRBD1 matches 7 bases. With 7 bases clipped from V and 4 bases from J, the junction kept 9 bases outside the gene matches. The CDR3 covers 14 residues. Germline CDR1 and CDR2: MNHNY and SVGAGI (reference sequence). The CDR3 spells CASTTRQGRETQYF. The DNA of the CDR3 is TGTGCCAGCACCACCAGACAGGGAAGAGAGACCCAGTACTTC.